These T cell receptor beta chains were read from a single sample in a study of cytomegalovirus exposure and HLA in healthy donors. Produced via immunoSEQ multiplex PCR; TCRdb's table is partial and in-frame only. The sample holds roughly 110,000 clones, more than 70% seen once. The specimen sequenced was PBMCs. These TCRs come from a man aged 35 to 55 in good health and CMV-seronegative. Each CDR3 is given with its conserved first and last residue. The D gene is left open where the match is weak. The size of a clone is reported for some rows only, either as once, few or many, or as a class for expanded clones.

>-|TRBJ1-4|TRBV4-1|-
TGCGCCAGCAGCCAAACCCCCGGGGGAGTTGGCGAAAAACTGTTTTTT
CASSQTPGGVGEKLFF
>TRBD2|TRBJ2-3|TRBV7-6|-
TGTGCCAGCAGCTGGACCCCCGGGACTAGCGGGGGTAAAGATACGCAGTATTTT
CASSWTPGTSGGKDTQYF
>-|TRBJ1-1|TRBV19|once
TGTGCCAGTCGAGGGTACACTGAAGCTTTCTTT
CASRGYTEAFF
>-|TRBJ2-7|TRBV11-2|once
TGTGCCAGCAGCTTAAAGCCCGCCCTGGGGCAGGGAACCTACTACGAGCAGTACTTC
CASSLKPALGQGTYYEQYF
>-|TRBJ1-5|TRBV7-8|-
TGTGCCAGCAGCTTAAGTTCCGCGGGGGCCCAGCATTTT
CASSLSSAGAQHF
>TRBD1|TRBJ1-4|TRBV7-9|-
TGTGCCAGCAGCATAACAGGGACAGGCGAAAAACTGTTTTTT
CASSITGTGEKLFF
>-|TRBJ2-5|TRBV6-6|-
TGTGCCAGCAGTTATTCCGGAGGGCAGGAGGGGACCCAGTACTTC
CASSYSGGQEGTQYF
>-|TRBJ2-7|TRBV4-1|-
TGCGCCAGCAGCCAGACGGACTCCTACGTGCAGTACTTC
CASSQTDSYVQYF
>-|TRBJ2-2|TRBV19|few
TGTGCCAGTTTAGCCGGGGAGCTGTTTTTT
CASLAGELFF
>TRBD1|TRBJ2-3|TRBV7-9|few
TGTGCCAGCAGCTTACCCTCGGGACAGCCTATTAAGGATTCAGATACGCAGTATTTT
CASSLPSGQPIKDSDTQYF
>-|TRBJ1-5|TRBV2|-
TGTGCCAGCAAGCGGGCCTCACCTCTCAATCAGCCCCAGCATTTT
CASKRASPLNQPQHF
>-|TRBJ1-1|TRBV6-1|-
TGTGCCAGCAGGGCAGGGGAAGACACTGAAGCTTTCTTT
CASRAGEDTEAFF
>TRBD2|TRBJ2-1|TRBV5-1|-
TGCGCCAGCAGCTTGGCTAGCGGAACCTCCTACAATGAGCAGTTCTTC
CASSLASGTSYNEQFF
>TRBD1|TRBJ1-2|TRBV6-1|-
TGTGCCAGCAGTGAAGCTTCGGGACAGGGGATCTATGGCTACACCTTC
CASSEASGQGIYGYTF
>-|TRBJ1-2|TRBV7-2|-
TGTGCCAGCGGGAACAGGGATAGCTACACCTTC
CASGNRDSYTF
>-|TRBJ2-1|TRBV27|-
TGTGCCAGCAGTTCAGGGGGGACATATGAGCAGTTCTTC
CASSSGGTYEQFF
>TRBD1|TRBJ2-7|TRBV5-1|once
TGCGCCAGCAGCCAGCCGGGACAGGGGGCATACGAGCAGTACTTC
CASSQPGQGAYEQYF
>TRBD1|TRBJ2-7|TRBV13|-
TGTGCCAGCAGCTTGGCGAGGGGGCGATCCTACGAGCAGTACTTC
CASSLARGRSYEQYF
>TRBD2|TRBJ2-1|TRBV29-1|-
TGCAGCGTTGAGGGACTAGCGGGGGGATTTTCCTACAATGAGCAGTTCTTC
CSVEGLAGGFSYNEQFF
>-|TRBJ1-3|TRBV5-5|few
TGTGCCAGCAGCCTTGACAGTTTCTCTGGAAACACCATATATTTT
CASSLDSFSGNTIYF
>TRBD2|TRBJ2-5|TRBV10-3|-
TGTGCCATCAGTGAGTCTACTAGCGTAGAGACCCAGTACTTC
CAISESTSVETQYF
>TRBD2|TRBJ2-1|TRBV5-1|once
TGCGCCAGCAGCGGCGGGGGGCCGAACAATGAGCAGTTCTTC
CASSGGGPNNEQFF
>-|TRBJ2-5|TRBV5-4|once
TGTGCCAGCAGCTTCCTATTTGATGAAGAGACCCAGTACTTC
CASSFLFDEETQYF
>-|TRBJ2-5|TRBV5-1|few
TGCGCCAGCAGCTTGGGGGACTCACAAGAGACCCAGTACTTC
CASSLGDSQETQYF
>TRBD1|TRBJ1-2|TRBV2|-
TGTGCCAGCACCGGGGGACAGAACTATGGCTACACCTTC
CASTGGQNYGYTF
>TRBD1|TRBJ2-1|TRBV7-3|-
TGTGCCAGCAGCATCGGACAGGGAAGCTCCTACAATGAGCAGTTCTTC
CASSIGQGSSYNEQFF